This T cell receptor (beta chain) was observed in a study of blood T cell repertoires in COVID-19. The wider study: The analysed material was cDNA or gDNA that came from T cells, B-cell-depleted T cells, or PBMCs.

Trimming removed 10 bases from V and 1 base from J, with 16 bases in between. Germline-derived CDR1 and CDR2 are KGHSH and LQKENI. The CDR3 has 14 residues. Authors' analysis steps: Reference gene primer amplification gave nucleated cell count estimates. Generated by immunoSEQ multiplex PCR, the TCRdb table keeps only in-frame clones and is missing some. V, J and clone size are those of that table, while D and trimming were read from the DNA. The repertoire consists of hundreds of thousands of clones, with about 85% occurring once and the leading ten covering approximately 2%. The TCR sequence derives from a man aged 18 to 30 with active or convalescent COVID-19. Specimen: peripheral blood. The V gene is TRBV18, the J gene TRBJ1-1; D possibly corresponds to TRBD1 (6 bases). Here the CDR3 reads CATSGQPENTEAFF. The DNA of the CDR3 is TGTGCCACGTCTGGACAGCCAGAGAACACTGAAGCTTTCTTT. The whole variable domain, remainder taken from reference TRBV18 and TRBJ1-1, is NAGVMQNPRHLVRRRGQEARLRCSPMKGHSHVYWYRQLPEEGLKFMVYLQKENIIDESGMPKERFSAEFPKEGPSILRIQQVVRGDSAAYFCATSGQPENTEAFFGQGTRLTVV.